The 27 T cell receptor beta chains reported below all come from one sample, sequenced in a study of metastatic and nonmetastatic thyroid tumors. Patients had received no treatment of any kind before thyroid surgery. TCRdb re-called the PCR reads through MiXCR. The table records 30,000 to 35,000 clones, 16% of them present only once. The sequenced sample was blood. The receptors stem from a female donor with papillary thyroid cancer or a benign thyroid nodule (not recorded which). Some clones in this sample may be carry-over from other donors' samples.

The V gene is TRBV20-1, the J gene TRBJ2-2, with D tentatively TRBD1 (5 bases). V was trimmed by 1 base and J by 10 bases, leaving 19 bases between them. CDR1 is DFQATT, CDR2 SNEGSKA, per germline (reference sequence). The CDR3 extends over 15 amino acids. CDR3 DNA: TGCAGTGCTAGAGTTGCACAGGCCGACACCTTGGAGCTGTTTTTT. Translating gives CSARVAQADTLELFF.

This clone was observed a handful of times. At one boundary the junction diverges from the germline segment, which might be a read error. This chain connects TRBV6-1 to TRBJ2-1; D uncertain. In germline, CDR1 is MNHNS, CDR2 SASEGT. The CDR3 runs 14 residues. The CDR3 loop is CTSSETYPYNEHFF. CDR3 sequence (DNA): TGTACCAGCAGTGAGACTTACCCTTACAATGAGCATTTCTTC.

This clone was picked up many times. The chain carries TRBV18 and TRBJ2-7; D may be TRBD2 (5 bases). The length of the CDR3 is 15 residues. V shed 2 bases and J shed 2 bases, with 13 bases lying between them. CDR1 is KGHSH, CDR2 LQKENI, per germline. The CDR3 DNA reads TGTGCCAGCTCACCATGGAGCGGAAACACCTACGAGCAGTACTTC. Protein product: CASSPWSGNTYEQYF.

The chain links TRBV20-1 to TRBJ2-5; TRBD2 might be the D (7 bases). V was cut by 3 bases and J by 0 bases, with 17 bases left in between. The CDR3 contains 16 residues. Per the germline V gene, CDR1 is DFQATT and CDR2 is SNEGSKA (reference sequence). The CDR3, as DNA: TGCAGTGCTAGGTGGGGAGGGGGGTCGTACCAAGAGACCCAGTACTTC. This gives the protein CSARWGGGSYQETQYF.

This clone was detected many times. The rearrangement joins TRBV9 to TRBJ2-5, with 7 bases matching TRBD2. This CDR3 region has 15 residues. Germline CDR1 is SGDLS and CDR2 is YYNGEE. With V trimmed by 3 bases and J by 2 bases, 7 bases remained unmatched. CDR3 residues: CASSARSGYQETQYF. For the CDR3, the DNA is TGTGCCAGCAGCGCCCGTAGCGGGTATCAAGAGACCCAGTACTTC.

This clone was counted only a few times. CDR3 sequence: CAIIVASGGTDTQYF. CDR3 bases: TGTGCCATCATTGTGGCTAGCGGGGGCACAGATACGCAGTATTTT. The chain links TRBV6-1 to TRBJ2-3; 9 nucleotides align to TRBD2. J lost 1 base, V lost 10 bases, and 9 bases had no gene match. The CDR3 runs 15 residues. Germline values: CDR1 MNHNS, CDR2 SASEGT.

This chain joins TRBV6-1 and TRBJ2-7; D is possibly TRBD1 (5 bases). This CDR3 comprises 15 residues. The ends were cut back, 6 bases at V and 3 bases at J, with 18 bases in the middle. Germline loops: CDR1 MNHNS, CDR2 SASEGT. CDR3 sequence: CASRLYSQVDYEQYF. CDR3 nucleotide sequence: TGTGCCAGCAGACTCTACTCACAGGTGGACTACGAGCAGTACTTC.

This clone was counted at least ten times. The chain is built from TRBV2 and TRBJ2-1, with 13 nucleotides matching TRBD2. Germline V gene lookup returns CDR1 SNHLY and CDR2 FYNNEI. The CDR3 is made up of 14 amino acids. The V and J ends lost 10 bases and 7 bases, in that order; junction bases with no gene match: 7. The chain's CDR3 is CAIGGLAGWNEQFF. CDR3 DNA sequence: TGTGCCATAGGGGGACTAGCGGGATGGAATGAGCAGTTCTTC.

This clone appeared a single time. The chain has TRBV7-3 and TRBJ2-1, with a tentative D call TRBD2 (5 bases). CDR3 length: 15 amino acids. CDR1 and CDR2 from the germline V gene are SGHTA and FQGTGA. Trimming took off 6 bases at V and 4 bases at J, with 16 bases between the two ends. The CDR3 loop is CASRPDGNTYNEQFF. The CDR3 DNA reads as TGTGCCAGCAGACCTGACGGGAATACGTACAATGAGCAGTTCTTC.

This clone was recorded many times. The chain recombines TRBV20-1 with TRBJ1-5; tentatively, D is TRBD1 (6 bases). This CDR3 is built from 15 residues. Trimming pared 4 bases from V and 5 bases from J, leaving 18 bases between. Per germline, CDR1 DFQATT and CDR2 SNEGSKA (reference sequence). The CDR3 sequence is CSANGLQGFDQPQHF. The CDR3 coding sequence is TGCAGTGCTAACGGTCTACAGGGATTTGATCAGCCCCAGCATTTT.

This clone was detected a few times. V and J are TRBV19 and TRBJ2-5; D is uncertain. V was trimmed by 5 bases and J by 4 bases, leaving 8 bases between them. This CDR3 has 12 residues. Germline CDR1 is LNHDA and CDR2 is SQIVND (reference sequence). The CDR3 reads CASSQDRETQYF. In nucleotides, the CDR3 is TGTGCCAGTAGTCAAGATAGAGAGACCCAGTACTTC.

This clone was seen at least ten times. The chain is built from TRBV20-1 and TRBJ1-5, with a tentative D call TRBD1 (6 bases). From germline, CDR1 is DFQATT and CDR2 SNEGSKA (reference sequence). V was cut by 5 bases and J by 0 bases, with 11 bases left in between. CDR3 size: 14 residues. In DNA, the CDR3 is TGCAGTGCTCAGGACAGCTATAGCAATCAGCCCCAGCATTTT. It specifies CSAQDSYSNQPQHF.

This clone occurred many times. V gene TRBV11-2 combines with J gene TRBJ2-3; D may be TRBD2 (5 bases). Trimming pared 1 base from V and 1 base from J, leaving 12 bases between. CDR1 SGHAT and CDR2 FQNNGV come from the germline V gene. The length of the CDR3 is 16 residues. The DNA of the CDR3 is TGTGCCAGCAGCTTAGGCAGCGGCCCCGGCACAGATACGCAGTATTTT. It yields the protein CASSLGSGPGTDTQYF.

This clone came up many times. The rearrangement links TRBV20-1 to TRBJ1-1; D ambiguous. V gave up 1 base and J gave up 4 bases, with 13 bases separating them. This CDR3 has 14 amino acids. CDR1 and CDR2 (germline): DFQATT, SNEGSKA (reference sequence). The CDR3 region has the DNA TGCAGTGCTAGAGGTCGCTTTCGAACCACTGAAGCTTTCTTT. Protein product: CSARGRFRTTEAFF.

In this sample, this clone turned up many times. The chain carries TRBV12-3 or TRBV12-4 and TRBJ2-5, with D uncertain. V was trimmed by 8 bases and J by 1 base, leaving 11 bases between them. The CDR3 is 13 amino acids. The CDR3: CASGPTLQETQYF. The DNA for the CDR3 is TGTGCCAGCGGACCGACACTCCAAGAGACCCAGTACTTC.

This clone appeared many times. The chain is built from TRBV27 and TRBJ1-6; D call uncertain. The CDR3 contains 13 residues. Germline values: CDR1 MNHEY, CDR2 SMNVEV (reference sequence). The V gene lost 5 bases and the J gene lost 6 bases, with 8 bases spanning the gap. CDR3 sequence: CASSSTANSPLHF. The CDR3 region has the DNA TGTGCCAGCAGTAGCACAGCTAATTCACCCCTCCACTTT.

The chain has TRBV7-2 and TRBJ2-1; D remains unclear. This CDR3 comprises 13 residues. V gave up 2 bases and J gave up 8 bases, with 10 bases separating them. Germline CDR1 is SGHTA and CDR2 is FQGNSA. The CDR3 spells CASSLWGRHEQFF. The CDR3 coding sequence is TGTGCCAGCAGCTTATGGGGAAGGCATGAGCAGTTCTTC.

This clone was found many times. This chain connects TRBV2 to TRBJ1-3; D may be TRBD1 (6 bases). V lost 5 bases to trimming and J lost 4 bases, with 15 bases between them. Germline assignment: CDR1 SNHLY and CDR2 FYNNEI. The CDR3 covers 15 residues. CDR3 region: CASSNSDSSGNTIYF. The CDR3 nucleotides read TGTGCCAGCAGTAACTCGGACAGCTCAGGAAACACCATATATTTT. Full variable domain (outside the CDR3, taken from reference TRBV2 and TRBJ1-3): EPEVTQTPSHQVTQMGQEVILRCVPISNHLYFYWYRQILGQKVEFLVSFYNNEISEKSEIFDDQFSVERPDGSNFTLKIRSTKLEDSAMYFCASSNSDSSGNTIYFGEGSWLTVV.

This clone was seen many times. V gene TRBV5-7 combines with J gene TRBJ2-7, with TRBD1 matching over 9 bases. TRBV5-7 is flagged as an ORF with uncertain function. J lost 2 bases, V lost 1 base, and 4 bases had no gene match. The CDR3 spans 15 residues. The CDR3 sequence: CASSLRGQGAYEQYF. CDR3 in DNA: TGTGCCAGCAGCTTGAGGGGACAGGGAGCCTACGAGCAGTACTTC.

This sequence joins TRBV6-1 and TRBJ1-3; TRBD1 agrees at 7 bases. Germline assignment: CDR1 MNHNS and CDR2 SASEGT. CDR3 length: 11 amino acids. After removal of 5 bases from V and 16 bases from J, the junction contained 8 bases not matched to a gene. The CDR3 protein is CASSPGTVWYF. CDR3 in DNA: TGTGCCAGCAGTCCTGGGACAGTCTGGTATTTT.

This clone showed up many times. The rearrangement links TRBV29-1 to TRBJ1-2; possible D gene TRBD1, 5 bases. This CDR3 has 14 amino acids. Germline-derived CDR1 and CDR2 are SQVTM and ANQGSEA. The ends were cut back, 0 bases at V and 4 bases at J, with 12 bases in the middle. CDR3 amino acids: CSVEERGRGYGYTF. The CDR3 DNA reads TGCAGCGTTGAAGAAAGGGGTAGGGGCTATGGCTACACCTTC.

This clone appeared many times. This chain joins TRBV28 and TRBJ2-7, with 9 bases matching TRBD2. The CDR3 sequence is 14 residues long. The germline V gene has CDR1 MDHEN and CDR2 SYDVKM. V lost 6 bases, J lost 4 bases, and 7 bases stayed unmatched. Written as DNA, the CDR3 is TGTGCCAGCAGCCAGGGACTAGCTCGGTACGAGCAGTACTTC. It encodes CASSQGLARYEQYF.

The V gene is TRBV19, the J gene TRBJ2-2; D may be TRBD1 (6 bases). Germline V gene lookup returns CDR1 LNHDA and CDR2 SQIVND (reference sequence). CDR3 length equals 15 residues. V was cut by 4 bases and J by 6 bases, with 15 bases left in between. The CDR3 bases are TGTGCCAGTAGTACGAAAATAGGGGGTGCCGGGGAGCTGTTTTTT. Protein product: CASSTKIGGAGELFF.

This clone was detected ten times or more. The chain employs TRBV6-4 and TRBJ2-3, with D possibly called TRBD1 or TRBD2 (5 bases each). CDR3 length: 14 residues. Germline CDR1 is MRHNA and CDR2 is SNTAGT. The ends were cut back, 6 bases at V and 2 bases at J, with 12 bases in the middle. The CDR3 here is CASSLTGTTDTQYF. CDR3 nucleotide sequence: TGTGCCAGCAGCCTAACGGGGACCACAGATACGCAGTATTTT.

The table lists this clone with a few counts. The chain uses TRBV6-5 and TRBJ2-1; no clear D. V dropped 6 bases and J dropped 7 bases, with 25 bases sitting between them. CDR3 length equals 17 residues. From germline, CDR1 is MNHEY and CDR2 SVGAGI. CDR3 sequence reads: CASSYRIAATIRNEQFF. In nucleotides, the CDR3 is TGTGCCAGCAGCTACCGAATAGCAGCTACAATACGGAATGAGCAGTTCTTC.

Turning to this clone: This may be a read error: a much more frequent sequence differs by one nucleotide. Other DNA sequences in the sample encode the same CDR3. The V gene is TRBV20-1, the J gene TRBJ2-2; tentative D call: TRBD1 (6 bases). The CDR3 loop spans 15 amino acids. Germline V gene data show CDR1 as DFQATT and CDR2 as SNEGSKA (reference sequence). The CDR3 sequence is CSAREAPWDTGELFF. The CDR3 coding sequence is TGCAGTGCTAGAGAAGCCCCGTGGGACACTGGGGAGCTGTTTTTT.

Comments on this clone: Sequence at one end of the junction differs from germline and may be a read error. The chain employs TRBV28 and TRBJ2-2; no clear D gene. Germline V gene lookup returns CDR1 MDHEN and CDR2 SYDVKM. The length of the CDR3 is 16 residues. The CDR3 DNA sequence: TGTGCCAGCAGTTTACTGTCCAAAGGGTTCACCGGTGAGCTGTTTTTT. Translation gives CASSLLSKGFTGELFF.